This T cell receptor (beta chain) came from a study of blood T cell repertoires in COVID-19. At the level of the study: Both acute and convalescent COVID-19 samples were obtained from the United States, Italy and Spain.

The CDR3 has 14 amino acids. The germline V gene has CDR1 SGHKS and CDR2 YYEKEE (reference sequence). V gave up 3 bases and J gave up 6 bases, with 15 bases separating them. TCRdb's table, derived via immunoSEQ multiplex PCR, lists solely in-frame clones and lacks some. The data contain 60,000 to 90,000 clones, over 80% of them singletons. This rearrangement joins TRBV5-5 to TRBJ1-1, with no clear D. The clonotype originates from a man over 45 with acute or convalescent COVID-19. The sample comprised peripheral blood. CDR3: CASSSWLGSPEAFF. The CDR3 nucleotides are TGTGCCAGCAGCTCCTGGTTGGGTAGCCCTGAAGCTTTCTTT.